This is a list of T cell receptor beta chains from one sample in a study of shared clonotypes between healthy human individuals. Measured with immunoSEQ multiplex PCR; TCRdb has only the in-frame clones, and not every one. The sample holds 600,000 to 800,000 clones; 55% to 80% are singletons and the top ten take approximately 1.7%. Source material: memory CD4+ T cells sorted from blood. The source of these receptors is a woman younger than 45 in good health. The CDR3 runs from the conserved cysteine through the conserved F or W. A D gene is named only where the DNA matches it firmly. Not all rows give a size; the values are once, few, many and, for expanded clones, a class.

J: TRBJ2-6
size: once
D: TRBD1
V: TRBV15
CDR3: CATSRDRAGANVLTF
DNA: TGTGCCACCAGCAGGGACAGGGCCGGGGCCAACGTCCTGACTTTC

J: TRBJ2-2
size: .
D: .
V: TRBV28
CDR3: CASRGAGELFF
DNA: TGTGCCAGCAGAGGCGCCGGGGAGCTGTTTTTT

J: TRBJ2-6
size: .
D: .
V: TRBV19
CDR3: CASKASGANVLTF
DNA: TGTGCCAGTAAAGCGTCTGGGGCCAACGTCCTGACTTTC

J: TRBJ2-3
size: .
D: .
V: TRBV4-2
CDR3: CASSQEGPQALDTQYF
DNA: TGTGCCAGCAGCCAAGAAGGACCCCAGGCACTGGATACGCAGTATTTT

J: TRBJ2-2
size: .
D: .
V: TRBV4-1
CDR3: CASSSRYTGELFF
DNA: TGCGCCAGCAGCTCCCGTTACACCGGGGAGCTGTTTTTT

J: TRBJ1-2
size: .
D: .
V: TRBV4-1
CDR3: CASSQDTIKGRHLIYGYTF
DNA: TGCGCCAGCAGCCAAGATACGATAAAGGGGAGACACTTGATCTATGGCTACACCTTC

J: TRBJ2-7
size: .
D: .
V: TRBV30
CDR3: CAWSGETPYEQYF
DNA: TGTGCCTGGAGTGGAGAAACACCCTACGAGCAGTACTTC

J: TRBJ2-1
size: .
D: TRBD2
V: TRBV25-1
CDR3: CASSDPGTSYEQFF
DNA: TGTGCCAGCAGTGACCCCGGGACTAGTTATGAGCAGTTCTTC

J: TRBJ2-2
size: .
D: .
V: TRBV5-6
CDR3: CASRRWVGVNTGELFF
DNA: TGTGCCAGCAGGCGGTGGGTGGGAGTGAACACCGGGGAGCTGTTTTTT

J: TRBJ2-5
size: once
D: .
V: TRBV18
CDR3: CANSPGETQYF
DNA: TGTGCCAACTCACCGGGTGAGACCCAGTACTTC

J: TRBJ1-1
size: few
D: .
V: TRBV21-1
CDR3: CASSSQGPAGRVTEAFF
DNA: TGTGCCAGCAGCAGCCAAGGACCAGCCGGTAGGGTCACTGAAGCTTTCTTT

J: TRBJ2-1
size: .
D: TRBD2
V: TRBV5-4
CDR3: CASSVGTSGSVREQFF
DNA: TGTGCCAGCAGCGTGGGGACTAGCGGGAGTGTTAGAGAGCAGTTCTTC

J: TRBJ2-7
size: .
D: TRBD2
V: TRBV5-1
CDR3: CASSHGTSGNEQYF
DNA: TGCGCCAGCAGCCACGGGACTAGCGGTAACGAGCAGTACTTC

J: TRBJ2-2
size: once
D: .
V: TRBV4-1
CDR3: CASSSPGSNTGELFF
DNA: TGCGCCAGCAGCTCCCCGGGTTCGAACACCGGGGAGCTGTTTTTT

J: TRBJ2-7
size: .
D: .
V: TRBV11-2
CDR3: CASSLQNYEQYF
DNA: TGTGCCAGCAGCCTACAGAACTACGAGCAGTACTTC

J: TRBJ2-7
size: .
D: TRBD2
V: TRBV19
CDR3: CASSGTSGGNYEQYF
DNA: TGTGCCAGTTCCGGGACTAGCGGGGGAAACTACGAGCAGTACTTC

J: TRBJ1-4
size: few
D: .
V: TRBV20-1
CDR3: CSASVDEKLFF
DNA: TGCAGTGCTAGTGTCGATGAAAAACTGTTTTTT

J: TRBJ1-1
size: .
D: .
V: TRBV2
CDR3: CASSEAGGEAFF
DNA: TGTGCCAGCAGTGAAGCGGGGGGGGAAGCTTTCTTT

J: TRBJ1-2
size: once
D: .
V: TRBV5-6
CDR3: CASSLGIGPNGYTF
DNA: TGTGCCAGCAGCTTGGGGATTGGACCCAATGGCTACACCTTC

J: TRBJ1-1
size: .
D: TRBD1
V: TRBV15
CDR3: CATSRDYGTGAEGGGAFF
DNA: TGTGCCACCAGCAGAGATTATGGGACAGGGGCTGAGGGAGGTGGGGCTTTCTTT

J: TRBJ2-5
size: .
D: TRBD2
V: TRBV27
CDR3: CASSPLASGNGGTQYF
DNA: TGTGCCAGCAGTCCCCTGGCTAGCGGAAACGGAGGGACCCAGTACTTC

J: TRBJ2-1
size: .
D: .
V: TRBV19
CDR3: CASSKSGGYGEQFF
DNA: TGTGCCAGTAGTAAAAGTGGGGGGTATGGTGAGCAGTTCTTC

J: TRBJ2-6
size: many
D: .
V: TRBV11-2
CDR3: CASSERTGANVLTF
DNA: TGTGCCAGCAGCGAAAGAACTGGGGCCAACGTCCTGACTTTC

J: TRBJ2-7
size: few
D: .
V: TRBV5-4
CDR3: CASSLEFHGEQYF
DNA: TGTGCCAGCAGCTTGGAATTTCACGGCGAGCAGTACTTC

J: TRBJ1-2
size: .
D: .
V: TRBV11-1
CDR3: CASSFSENPNYGYTF
DNA: TGTGCCAGCAGCTTTTCAGAGAACCCTAACTATGGCTACACCTTC

J: TRBJ1-2
size: .
D: .
V: TRBV6-5
CDR3: CASSPAGYGYTF
DNA: TGTGCCAGCAGCCCGGCGGGCTATGGCTACACCTTC

J: TRBJ1-2
size: many
D: .
V: TRBV2
CDR3: CASSRAGRANYGYTF
DNA: TGTGCCAGCAGCCGGGCGGGGAGAGCTAACTATGGCTACACCTTC

J: TRBJ2-7
size: few
D: .
V: TRBV9
CDR3: CASSVGGWGNGEQYF
DNA: TGTGCCAGCAGCGTAGGCGGGTGGGGGAACGGCGAGCAGTACTTC

J: TRBJ2-3
size: few
D: TRBD2
V: TRBV28
CDR3: CASSSGLAGGVQYF
DNA: TGTGCCAGCAGCTCTGGACTAGCGGGAGGGGTGCAGTATTTT

J: TRBJ2-5
size: once
D: .
V: TRBV6-1
CDR3: CASSETLATQETQYF
DNA: TGTGCCAGCAGTGAAACCCTAGCGACTCAAGAGACCCAGTACTTC

J: TRBJ1-1
size: .
D: .
V: TRBV5-1
CDR3: CASSLGASLTEAFF
DNA: TGCGCCAGCAGCTTGGGTGCCAGCCTCACTGAAGCTTTCTTT

J: TRBJ1-5
size: .
D: .
V: TRBV19
CDR3: CASSIRAGDGNQPQHF
DNA: TGTGCCAGTAGTATACGGGCAGGGGACGGAAATCAGCCCCAGCATTTT

J: TRBJ2-5
size: .
D: TRBD1
V: TRBV25-1
CDR3: CASSGPGDRGRETQYF
DNA: TGTGCCAGCAGTGGACCGGGGGACAGGGGACGAGAGACCCAGTACTTC

J: TRBJ2-3
size: few
D: TRBD2
V: TRBV7-3
CDR3: CASSLAGTAGHDTQYF
DNA: TGTGCCAGCAGCCTAGCGGGCACCGCGGGGCACGATACGCAGTATTTT

J: TRBJ1-3
size: few
D: .
V: TRBV2
CDR3: CASSPEGTGNTIYF
DNA: TGTGCCAGCAGTCCGGAGGGTACTGGAAACACCATATATTTT

J: TRBJ2-7
size: .
D: TRBD2
V: TRBV4-1
CDR3: CASSQEPSLGTIPYEQYF
DNA: TGCGCCAGCAGCCAAGAACCCTCCCTCGGGACTATCCCATACGAGCAGTACTTC

J: TRBJ2-7
size: .
D: TRBD2
V: TRBV7-2
CDR3: CASSPTSGQGYEQYF
DNA: TGTGCCAGCAGCCCAACTAGCGGTCAAGGCTACGAGCAGTACTTC

J: TRBJ2-7
size: .
D: .
V: TRBV5-3
CDR3: CASSLAGTPEQYF
DNA: TGTGCCAGCAGCTTGGCGGGAACCCCCGAGCAGTACTTC

J: TRBJ2-1
size: few
D: TRBD2
V: TRBV30
CDR3: CAWTPDRQRGFYEQFF
DNA: TGTGCCTGGACTCCCGATCGGCAGCGGGGTTTTTATGAGCAGTTCTTC

J: TRBJ1-1
size: .
D: .
V: TRBV28
CDR3: CASSHRPPRFAEAFF
DNA: TGTGCCAGCAGTCACCGCCCCCCGAGATTTGCTGAAGCTTTCTTT

J: TRBJ1-1
size: .
D: .
V: TRBV6-5
CDR3: CASSHNTEAFF
DNA: TGTGCCAGCAGTCACAACACTGAAGCTTTCTTT

J: TRBJ2-1
size: .
D: TRBD2
V: TRBV27
CDR3: CASSSGLADYNEQFF
DNA: TGTGCCAGCAGTTCAGGACTAGCGGACTACAATGAGCAGTTCTTC

J: TRBJ1-2
size: few
D: .
V: TRBV10-1
CDR3: CASSSDRTGGYTF
DNA: TGCGCCAGCAGTTCAGACAGAACGGGTGGCTACACCTTC

J: TRBJ1-2
size: .
D: .
V: TRBV4-1
CDR3: CASSQGIALTVNYGYTF
DNA: TGCGCCAGCAGCCAAGGGATTGCTTTGACAGTGAACTATGGCTACACCTTC

J: TRBJ2-1
size: .
D: TRBD1
V: TRBV7-3
CDR3: CASSLQAGGAQFF
DNA: TGTGCCAGCAGCTTACAAGCAGGGGGTGCGCAGTTCTTC

J: TRBJ2-2
size: once
D: .
V: TRBV2
CDR3: CASCRDGGELFF
DNA: TGTGCCAGTTGCAGGGACGGCGGGGAGCTGTTTTTT

J: TRBJ1-2
size: .
D: .
V: TRBV28
CDR3: CASSLKDHWNYGYTF
DNA: TGTGCCAGCAGTTTAAAGGACCACTGGAACTATGGCTACACCTTC

J: TRBJ2-1
size: .
D: TRBD2
V: TRBV2
CDR3: CASNRLAGYNEQFF
DNA: TGTGCCAGCAACAGACTAGCGGGGTACAATGAGCAGTTCTTC

J: TRBJ1-2
size: .
D: .
V: TRBV28
CDR3: CASSFRGGYTF
DNA: TGTGCCAGCAGTTTTAGGGGAGGCTACACCTTC

J: TRBJ2-1
size: .
D: TRBD2
V: TRBV6-5
CDR3: CASSYPSSGSGNEQFF
DNA: TGTGCCAGCAGTTACCCCTCTAGCGGGAGCGGCAATGAGCAGTTCTTC

J: TRBJ1-4
size: .
D: TRBD1
V: TRBV5-1
CDR3: CASSPGTGGASNEKLFF
DNA: TGCGCCAGCAGCCCCGGGACAGGGGGCGCCTCGAATGAAAAACTGTTTTTT

J: TRBJ2-3
size: .
D: .
V: TRBV10-1
CDR3: CASSESTTPGADTQYF
DNA: TGCGCCAGCAGTGAGTCGACGACCCCGGGGGCAGATACGCAGTATTTT

J: TRBJ2-7
size: .
D: .
V: TRBV28
CDR3: CASSPSGMWGPYEQYF
DNA: TGTGCCAGCAGCCCTTCTGGGATGTGGGGCCCCTACGAGCAGTACTTC

J: TRBJ2-7
size: .
D: .
V: TRBV5-4
CDR3: CASSTVYEQYF
DNA: TGTGCCAGCAGCACGGTCTACGAGCAGTACTTC

J: TRBJ2-5
size: .
D: .
V: TRBV10-3
CDR3: CAISDRYQETQYF
DNA: TGTGCCATCAGTGACCGATACCAAGAGACCCAGTACTTC